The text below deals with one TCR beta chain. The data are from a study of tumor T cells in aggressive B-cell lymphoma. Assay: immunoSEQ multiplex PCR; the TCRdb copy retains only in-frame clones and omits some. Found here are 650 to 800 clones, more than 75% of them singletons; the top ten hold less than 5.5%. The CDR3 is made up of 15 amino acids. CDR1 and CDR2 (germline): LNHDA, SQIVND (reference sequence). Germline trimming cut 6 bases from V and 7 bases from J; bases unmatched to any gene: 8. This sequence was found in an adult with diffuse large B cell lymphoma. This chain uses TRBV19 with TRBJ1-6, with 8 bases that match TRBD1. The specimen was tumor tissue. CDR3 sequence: CASSTSTGANSPLHF. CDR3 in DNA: TGTGCCAGTAGCACGTCGACAGGGGCAAATTCACCCCTCCACTTT.